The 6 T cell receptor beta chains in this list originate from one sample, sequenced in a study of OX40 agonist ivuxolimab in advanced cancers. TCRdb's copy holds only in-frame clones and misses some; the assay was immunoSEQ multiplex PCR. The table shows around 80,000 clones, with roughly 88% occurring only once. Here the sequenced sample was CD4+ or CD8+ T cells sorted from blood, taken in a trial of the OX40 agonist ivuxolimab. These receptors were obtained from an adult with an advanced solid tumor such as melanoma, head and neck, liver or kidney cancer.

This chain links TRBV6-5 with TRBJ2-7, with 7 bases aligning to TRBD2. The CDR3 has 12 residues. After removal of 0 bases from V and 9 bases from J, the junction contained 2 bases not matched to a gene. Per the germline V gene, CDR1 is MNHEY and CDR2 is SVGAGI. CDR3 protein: CASSYSREVQYF. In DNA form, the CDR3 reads TGTGCCAGCAGTTACTCCCGGGAGGTGCAGTACTTC.

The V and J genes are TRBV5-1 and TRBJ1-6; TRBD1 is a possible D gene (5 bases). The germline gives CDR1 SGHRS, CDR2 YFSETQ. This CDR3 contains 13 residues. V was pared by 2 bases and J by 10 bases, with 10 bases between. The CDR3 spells CASSFETDSPLHF. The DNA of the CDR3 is TGCGCCAGCAGCTTTGAGACAGACTCACCCCTCCACTTT.

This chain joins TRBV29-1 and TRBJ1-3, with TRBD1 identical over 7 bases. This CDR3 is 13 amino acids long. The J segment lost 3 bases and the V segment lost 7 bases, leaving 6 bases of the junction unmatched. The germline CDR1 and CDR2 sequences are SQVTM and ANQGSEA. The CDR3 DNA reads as TGCAGCGGCGTGACAGGGTATGGAAACACCATATATTTT. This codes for CSGVTGYGNTIYF.

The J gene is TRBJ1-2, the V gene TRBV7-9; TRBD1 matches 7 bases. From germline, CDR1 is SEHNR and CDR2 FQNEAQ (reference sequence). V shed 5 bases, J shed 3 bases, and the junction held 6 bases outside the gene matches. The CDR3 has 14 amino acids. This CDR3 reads CASSLWGQHYGYTF. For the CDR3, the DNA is TGTGCCAGCAGCCTCTGGGGACAGCACTATGGCTACACCTTC.

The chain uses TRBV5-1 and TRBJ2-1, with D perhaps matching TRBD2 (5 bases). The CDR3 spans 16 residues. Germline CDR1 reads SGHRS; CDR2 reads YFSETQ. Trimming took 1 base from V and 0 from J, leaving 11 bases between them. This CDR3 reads CASSLLRASSYNEQFF. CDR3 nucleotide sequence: TGCGCCAGCAGCTTGTTGCGGGCCAGCTCCTACAATGAGCAGTTCTTC.

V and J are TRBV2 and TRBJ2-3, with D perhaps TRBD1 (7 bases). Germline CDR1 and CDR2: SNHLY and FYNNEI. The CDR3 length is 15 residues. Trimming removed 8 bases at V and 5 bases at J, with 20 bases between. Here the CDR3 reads CASLKEGAGRDTQYF. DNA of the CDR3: TGTGCCAGCCTAAAGGAGGGGGCCGGGCGAGATACGCAGTATTTT.